This TCR beta chain was captured by sequencing in a study of T-cell memory formation after mild COVID-19. Study results and limitations: The study detected some responding clones in pre-infection memory, suggesting cross-reactive memory joined.

With regard to this clonotype: Its specificity is not known.

Germline-derived CDR1 and CDR2 are KGHDR and SFDVKD. V lost 6 bases, J lost 10 bases, and 11 bases stayed unmatched. The CDR3 spans 14 residues. From the 5' RACE reads, TCRdb called clonotypes with MiXCR, one entry per CDR3 protein. The data contain fewer than 250,000 distinct CDR3 sequences, 15% to 19% of them singletons. The V and J genes are TRBV24-1 and TRBJ2-1; TRBD2 aligns across 7 bases. This TCR was sampled from an adult woman who had mild COVID-19 (a few samples of this study predate the infection). Cell type and time point are not known. The sample comprised PBMCs or a T cell subset sorted from them (not recorded which). CDR3 amino acids: CATSPKGGVIEQFF. CDR3 nucleotide sequence: TGTGCCACCAGTCCAAAGGGAGGGGTAATCGAGCAGTTCTTC.